The rows below give T cell receptor beta chains drawn from one sample of a study of blood T cell repertoires in COVID-19. The protocol was immunoSEQ multiplex PCR, while the TCRdb copy is restricted to in-frame clones and leaves out a portion. Of 250,000 to 300,000 clones listed, over 80% are singletons. Sequencing was performed on peripheral blood. These receptors were taken from a woman between 65 and 79 years old with COVID-19, enrolled during active disease. Each CDR3 is given with its conserved first and last residue. The D gene is left open where the match is weak. The size entry is marked missing in some rows and otherwise reads once, few, many or a size class.

len	j_gene	d_gene	abundance	v_gene	CDR3nt	CDR3aa
13	TRBJ1-1	-	-	TRBV10-3	TGTGCCATCAGCCAGGTGATGAACACTGAAGCTTTCTTT	CAISQVMNTEAFF
13	TRBJ1-3	-	-	TRBV30	TGTGCCTGGAGGGGGCCAGCTCGAAACACCATATATTTT	CAWRGPARNTIYF
18	TRBJ1-2	TRBD1	-	TRBV6-4	TGTGCCAGCAAGGCGACCGGGACAGGGGGCTCCACCGTTTATGGCTACACCTTC	CASKATGTGGSTVYGYTF
16	TRBJ2-3	TRBD2	-	TRBV2	TGTGCCAGCAGTGAACTTGGACTAGCGGGCACAGATACGCAGTATTTT	CASSELGLAGTDTQYF
15	TRBJ1-5	TRBD1	once	TRBV6-5	TGTGCCAGCAGAGGGGTTGACAGGGAAGGCCAGCCCCAGCATTTT	CASRGVDREGQPQHF
13	TRBJ2-1	-	-	TRBV20-1	TGCAGTGCTAGTCCGAACGGGAGAGATGAGCAGTTCTTC	CSASPNGRDEQFF
17	TRBJ2-7	TRBD2	once	TRBV6-2/TRBV6-3	TGTGCCAGCAGTTATCCGCCGGGACTAGCGGGACTGGGCGAGCAGTACTTC	CASSYPPGLAGLGEQYF
15	TRBJ2-2	-	-	TRBV4-1	TGCGCCAGCAGCCAAGGTTCTTGGAACACCGGGGAGCTGTTTTTT	CASSQGSWNTGELFF
14	TRBJ2-1	TRBD2	-	TRBV18	TGTGCCAGCTCACCATTGCGGGAGTTGGGTGAGCAGTTCTTC	CASSPLRELGEQFF
11	TRBJ1-2	-	-	TRBV20-1	TGCAGTGCTGCTACAGACTATGGCTACACCTTC	CSAATDYGYTF
12	TRBJ2-1	-	-	TRBV30	TGTGCCTGGAGTGTATCAGGACAGGAGCAGTTCTTC	CAWSVSGQEQFF
14	TRBJ1-1	TRBD1	-	TRBV11-3	TGTGCCAGCAGCTTTCAGGGGGGACAAATCCGCGCTTTCTTT	CASSFQGGQIRAFF
16	TRBJ1-3	TRBD1	-	TRBV5-8	TGTGCCAGCAGCTGGGACGGCAGGGGGTCTGGAAACACCATATATTTT	CASSWDGRGSGNTIYF
13	TRBJ1-4	TRBD1	-	TRBV12-3/TRBV12-4	TGTGCCAGCAGCCCGGACACCGGGACAGCACTGTTTTTT	CASSPDTGTALFF
19	TRBJ2-1	-	-	TRBV21-1	TGTGCCAGCATAATCCAAATTCTCCTATTCCGGGACAGGGGGCATCGGCAGTTCTTC	CASIIQILLFRDRGHRQFF
18	TRBJ1-6	TRBD1	-	TRBV11-2	TGTGCCAGCAGCTTAGGGTACTACAGGGGAGGTGATAATTCACCCCTCCACTTT	CASSLGYYRGGDNSPLHF
11	TRBJ1-1	-	-	TRBV10-3	TGTGCCATCGGCACCAACACTGAAGCTTTCTTT	CAIGTNTEAFF
15	TRBJ1-5	-	-	TRBV6-1	TGTGCCAGCAGTGAGGGGGGGTATAGCAATCAGCCCCAGCATTTT	CASSEGGYSNQPQHF
13	TRBJ1-1	-	-	TRBV3-1/TRBV3-2	TGTGCCAGCAGCCAAATACGGTACACTGAAGCTTTCTTT	CASSQIRYTEAFF
17	TRBJ1-4	-	-	TRBV5-1	TGCGCCAGCAGCTTGGGAGGTTCCTTAGGAACTAATGAAAAACTGTTTTTT	CASSLGGSLGTNEKLFF
14	TRBJ2-4	-	-	TRBV19	TGTGCCAGTGCTGCGGGACTAGCCAAAAACATTCAGTACTTC	CASAAGLAKNIQYF
14	TRBJ2-7	-	-	TRBV7-8	TGTGCCAGCAGCTTAGTCGGGACAACGTCGGAGCAGTACTTC	CASSLVGTTSEQYF
15	TRBJ2-1	TRBD1	once	TRBV19	TGTGCCAGTAGTATCCCCAGGGGGCCTTACAATGAGCAGTTCTTC	CASSIPRGPYNEQFF
16	TRBJ2-7	TRBD1	-	TRBV6-5	TGTGCCAGCAGTTCGACCGGGACAGGCGTCTTCCACGAGCAGTACTTC	CASSSTGTGVFHEQYF
15	TRBJ2-7	TRBD2	-	TRBV5-6	TGTGCCAGCAGCCGCAGACTAGCTGCCGGCTACGAGCAGTACTTC	CASSRRLAAGYEQYF
14	TRBJ2-5	TRBD1	-	TRBV11-3	TGTGCCAGCAGCCCGGGGACAGGGGGAGAGACCCAGTACTTC	CASSPGTGGETQYF
15	TRBJ2-1	TRBD2	-	TRBV5-8	TGTGCCAGCAGCTTGGGGACTAGCGGGAGCAATGAGCAGTTCTTC	CASSLGTSGSNEQFF
13	TRBJ1-3	-	-	TRBV29-1	TGCAGCGTTCTCACTGACTCTGGAAACACCATATATTTT	CSVLTDSGNTIYF
15	TRBJ1-2	-	-	TRBV27	TGTGCCAGCAGTCCCGGGGGGGTGGGGCTCCTCGGCTACACCTTC	CASSPGGVGLLGYTF
15	TRBJ1-5	TRBD1	few	TRBV6-5	TGTGCCAGTTCTTTAGCCGGGACAGTTAATCAGCCCCAGCATTTT	CASSLAGTVNQPQHF
14	TRBJ2-1	TRBD2	many	TRBV5-1	TGCGCCAGCAGCTGGTTACCCGGGGGGGATGAGCAGTTCTTC	CASSWLPGGDEQFF
15	TRBJ2-7	TRBD2	-	TRBV6-5	TGTGCCAGCAGGAACGGGCGGGAGTTCTCCTACGAGCAGTACTTC	CASRNGREFSYEQYF
15	TRBJ1-5	TRBD1	-	TRBV7-8	TGTGCCAGCAGCTTAGGAGACAGGGTGTATCAGCCCCAGCATTTT	CASSLGDRVYQPQHF
14	TRBJ2-7	-	-	TRBV28	TGTGCGTCACAATCTACAGACAGTTCCTACGAGCAGTACTTC	CASQSTDSSYEQYF
15	TRBJ1-3	TRBD1	-	TRBV3-1/TRBV3-2	TGTGCCAGCAGCAGCCACAGGGGGTCTGGAAACACCATATATTTT	CASSSHRGSGNTIYF
13	TRBJ2-4	-	once	TRBV15	TGTGCCACCTCGCGGCTAGCGCCAAACATTCAGTACTTC	CATSRLAPNIQYF
14	TRBJ2-7	TRBD2	-	TRBV6-5	TGTGCCAGCAGGAGAGCGGGAACCTCCTACGAGCAGTACTTC	CASRRAGTSYEQYF
16	TRBJ1-2	-	-	TRBV5-1	TGCGCCAGCAGCCTGGATGGGCGTAGTCTAAACTATGGCTACACCTTC	CASSLDGRSLNYGYTF
19	TRBJ2-6	TRBD1	-	TRBV7-3	TGTGCCAGCAGCCAAGCACCGGGACAGGGCAAAGGTGGGGCCAACGTCCTGACTTTC	CASSQAPGQGKGGANVLTF
16	TRBJ2-3	-	-	TRBV6-4	TGTGCCAGCAGTTATACACCCGGGACTTCCCCCGATACGCAGTATTTT	CASSYTPGTSPDTQYF
13	TRBJ1-5	-	-	TRBV28	TGTGCCAGCAGTTTCCCCCTCCAGAAGCCCCAGCATTTT	CASSFPLQKPQHF
14	TRBJ1-2	-	-	TRBV28	TGTGCCAGCGCTGGGGGGGCAGCCTACTATGGCTACACCTTC	CASAGGAAYYGYTF
17	TRBJ2-3	TRBD2	-	TRBV5-1	TGCGCCAGCAGCTTGGTGTCTAGCGGGAGGAGTCCAGATACGCAGTATTTT	CASSLVSSGRSPDTQYF
15	TRBJ1-2	-	-	TRBV18	TGTGCCAGCTCACCATTCGGCAGGGAAGGGTATGGCTACACCTTC	CASSPFGREGYGYTF
15	TRBJ2-7	-	-	TRBV27	TGTGCCAGCAGTTTATCATCGGGGGGCTTCTACGAGCAGTACTTC	CASSLSSGGFYEQYF
15	TRBJ1-4	-	once	TRBV5-1	TGCGCCAGCAGCTTGGATGCACTTGGGGCTGAAAAACTGTTTTTT	CASSLDALGAEKLFF
15	TRBJ1-3	-	once	TRBV19	TGTGCCAGTAGTCCGCTCTTCTATTTTGGAAACACCATATATTTT	CASSPLFYFGNTIYF
16	TRBJ1-2	TRBD1	few	TRBV28	TGTGCCAGCGTACCGGGACAGGGGTCGTTAGGCTATGGCTACACCTTC	CASVPGQGSLGYGYTF
15	TRBJ2-5	-	-	TRBV28	TGTGCCAGCAGTTTAGGAGGGAAGGGGAGGGAGACCCAGTACTTC	CASSLGGKGRETQYF
13	TRBJ2-7	TRBD2	once	TRBV5-6	TGTGCCAGCAGGGGACTAGCCGGCTACGAGCAGTACTTC	CASRGLAGYEQYF
11	TRBJ2-2	-	few	TRBV29-1	TGCAGCGTCTGGTTCGGCGGGGAGCTGTTTTTT	CSVWFGGELFF
15	TRBJ2-7	TRBD1	-	TRBV2	TGTGCCAGCAGTTCCGGACAGGGCGGAACCTACGAGCAGTACTTC	CASSSGQGGTYEQYF
15	TRBJ1-2	-	-	TRBV9	TGTGCCAGCAGCGTTTCCCGAGGGGGGGAGAAAGGCTACACCTTC	CASSVSRGGEKGYTF